These 24 T cell receptor beta chains were all obtained from the same sample, sequenced in a study of blood T cells in healthy people across ages. Together with a sample-barcoded 5' primer, a J-beta primer mix was included in a second PCR lasting roughly 6 to 12 cycles. TCRdb re-analysed the 5' RACE reads in MiXCR, keeping a single row per CDR3 protein. In the table there are hundreds of thousands of distinct CDR3 sequences, about 40% of which are singletons. The sequencing input was blood. These receptor sequences come from a woman in her fifties or sixties in good health.

The chain has TRBV29-1 and TRBJ1-2; no clear D gene. The germline V gene has CDR1 SQVTM and CDR2 ANQGSEA. V was trimmed by 6 bases and J by 4 bases, leaving 15 bases between them. The CDR3 consists of 13 residues. The CDR3 coding sequence is TGCAGCGTCGAGACGTCAAATCCCTATGGCTACACCTTC. Translating it yields CSVETSNPYGYTF.

The chain employs TRBV3-1 and TRBJ2-3; D is uncertain. Between the trimmed V and J ends, which lost 5 bases and 5 bases, there was a span of 8 bases. CDR3 length equals 12 residues. CDR1 is LGHDT and CDR2 is YNNKEL in the germline V gene (reference sequence). The CDR3 nucleotides are TGTGCCAGCAGCAGGAATATAGATACGCAGTATTTT. It encodes CASSRNIDTQYF.

The CDR3 region has the DNA TGTGCCAGCAGCTTATTGGCTGAGGGACTCGGGGGGTCTGAAGCTTTCTTT. As protein: CASSLLAEGLGGSEAFF. The J gene is TRBJ1-1, the V gene TRBV7-8; a weak D match, TRBD1 (5 bases). The germline CDR1 and CDR2 sequences are SGHVS and FQNEAQ. V was cut by 2 bases and J by 6 bases, with 22 bases left in between. This CDR3 region has 17 residues. The full variable domain, its missing parts supplied by reference TRBV7-8 and TRBJ1-1, is GAGVSQSPRYKVAKRGQDVALRCDPISGHVSLFWYQQALGQGPEFLTYFQNEAQLDKSGLPSDRFFAERPEGSVSTLKIQRTQQEDSAVYLCASSLLAEGLGGSEAFFGQGTRLTVV.

The chain joins TRBV3-1 to TRBJ1-6; 7 nucleotides match TRBD1. Germline CDR1 LGHDT, CDR2 YNNKEL (reference sequence). The CDR3 runs to 15 residues. Trimming at V came to 1 base and at J to 9 bases, leaving 6 bases not matched to a gene. In DNA form, the CDR3 reads TGTGCCAGCAGCCAAGTCTACAGGGGATCTTCACCCCTCCACTTT. Protein: CASSQVYRGSSPLHF. The full variable domain, its missing parts supplied by reference TRBV3-1 and TRBJ1-6, is DTAVSQTPKYLVTQMGNDKSIKCEQNLGHDTMYWYKQDSKKFLKIMFSYNNKELIINETVPNRFSPKSPDKAHLNLHINSLELGDSAVYFCASSQVYRGSSPLHFGNGTRLTVT.

The rearrangement links TRBV10-3 to TRBJ1-1; tentative D call: TRBD1 (6 bases). Germline values: CDR1 ENHRY, CDR2 SYGVKD. V lost 0 bases and J lost 4, with 12 bases in between. The CDR3 contains 15 residues. The CDR3 coding sequence is TGTGCCATCAGTGAGTCGGGGGCTTTGGGCACTGAAGCTTTCTTT. Its translation is CAISESGALGTEAFF.

This chain uses TRBV14 with TRBJ1-2; maybe TRBD1 (5 bases). Germline CDR1 SGHDN, CDR2 FVKESK. The CDR3 is made up of 14 amino acids. V lost 1 base and J 4 bases, leaving 10 bases between the germline ends. CDR3 coding DNA: TGTGCCAGCAGCCAAGCTAACACAGGCTATGGCTACACCTTC. It yields the protein CASSQANTGYGYTF.

This chain uses TRBV6-2 or TRBV6-3 with TRBJ2-5; either TRBD1 or TRBD2 may supply D (5 bases each). The CDR3 has 15 amino acids. Germline CDR1 reads MNHEY; CDR2 reads SVGEGT. Deletions cut 6 bases from V and 1 base from J, with 15 bases between. The CDR3: CASRTAGTTQETQYF. CDR3 DNA sequence: TGTGCCAGCAGAACAGCCGGGACGACCCAAGAGACCCAGTACTTC.

Many counts were recorded for this clonotype. This rearrangement joins TRBV7-2 to TRBJ1-5; TRBD1 might be the D (6 bases). The V gene lost 4 bases and the J gene lost 4 bases, with 14 bases spanning the gap. Germline CDR1 and CDR2: SGHTA and FQGNSA. CDR3 length: 15 amino acids. The CDR3 coding sequence is TGTGCCAGCAGCTCTCAGGGGCCCCAGAATCAGCCCCAGCATTTT. Protein product: CASSSQGPQNQPQHF.

This clonotype was seen a handful of times. The J gene is TRBJ2-1, the V gene TRBV12-3 or TRBV12-4, with 12 bases identical to TRBD2. The CDR3 length is 15 residues. V gave up 5 bases and J gave up 14 bases; unmatched junction bases: 13. CDR3 sequence: CASSPPGLAGGPEFF. The CDR3 nucleotides are TGTGCCAGCAGTCCTCCGGGTCTAGCGGGGGGGCCGGAGTTCTTC.

This clonotype was observed a handful of times. V usage is TRBV20-1 and J usage is TRBJ2-7, with TRBD2 matching 8 bases. TRBJ2-5 matches the DNA end more closely, so the J call is doubtful. Germline CDR1 DFQATT, CDR2 SNEGSKA (reference sequence). The CDR3 is made up of 13 amino acids. CDR3 sequence (DNA): TGCAGTGCTGCGGGGGGTACTGGGAAGACCCAGTACTTC. Protein product: CSAAGGTGKTQYF.

J is TRBJ1-1 and V is TRBV20-1; perhaps TRBD1 as D (6 bases). The CDR3 is 12 amino acids. Germline V gene data show CDR1 as DFQATT and CDR2 as SNEGSKA (reference sequence). CDR3 sequence (DNA): TGCAGCACGGGACACTTGAACACTGAAGCTTTCTTT. Its protein is CSTGHLNTEAFF.

This clonotype was counted many times. The chain joins TRBV11-3 to TRBJ2-5; 9 positions match TRBD2. The V and J ends lost 5 bases and 2 bases, in that order; junction bases with no gene match: 6. Germline-derived CDR1 and CDR2 are SGHNT and YENEEA. The CDR3 length is 15 residues. The CDR3 protein is CASSPGLAGQETQYF. CDR3 bases: TGTGCCAGCAGCCCCGGGCTAGCGGGACAAGAGACCCAGTACTTC. Full variable domain (remainder filled in from reference TRBV11-3 and TRBJ2-5): EAGVVQSPRYKIIEKKQPVAFWCNPISGHNTLYWYLQNLGQGPELLIRYENEEAVDDSQLPKDRFSAERLKGVDSTLKIQPAELGDSAVYLCASSPGLAGQETQYFGPGTRLLVL.

This clonotype was counted many times. V gene TRBV4-2 combines with J gene TRBJ2-3; 9 positions match TRBD2. Looked up from germline, CDR1 is LGHNA and CDR2 is YNFKEQ. J lost 5 bases, V lost 1 base, and 7 bases had no gene match. The CDR3 extends over 16 amino acids. The CDR3: CASSQVLAGAGDTQYF. In DNA, the CDR3 is TGTGCCAGCAGCCAAGTCTTAGCGGGAGCGGGAGATACGCAGTATTTT.

This clonotype was observed a handful of times. The V and J genes are TRBV27 and TRBJ1-4; TRBD1 matches at 7 bases. This CDR3 contains 16 residues. Germline V CDR1 and CDR2: MNHEY, SMNVEV (reference sequence). J gave up 2 bases and V 6 bases, and 9 bases lay outside the gene matches. For the CDR3, the DNA is TGTGCCAGCAGCCAGATCGAGGGGGCGACTAATGAAAAACTGTTTTTT. It translates to CASSQIEGATNEKLFF.

CDR3 sequence (DNA): TGTGCCAGCAGCCCGACTGGGACAGTAGAGACCCAGTACTTC. It yields the protein CASSPTGTVETQYF. This sequence joins TRBV7-8 and TRBJ2-7; TRBD1 matches 7 bases. The J call is doubtful: the DNA matches TRBJ2-5 better. The CDR3 totals 14 residues. Germline CDR1 reads SGHVS; CDR2 reads FQNEAQ.

This clonotype was picked up many times. The chain recombines TRBV10-3 with TRBJ2-7; D is possibly TRBD1 or TRBD2 (5 bases each). This CDR3 contains 14 residues. V gave up 6 bases and J gave up 0 bases, with 12 bases separating them. Germline CDR1 ENHRY, CDR2 SYGVKD. The CDR3: CAISPGTASYEQYF. In DNA form, the CDR3 reads TGTGCCATCAGCCCCGGGACGGCCTCCTACGAGCAGTACTTC.

CDR3 DNA: TGCAGTGCTAGAGATTCCGGACAGGGCACAGATACGCAGTATTTT. Translated: CSARDSGQGTDTQYF. This chain uses TRBV20-1 with TRBJ2-3, with 7 bases matching TRBD1. J was trimmed by 1 base and V by 0 bases; bases with no gene match: 4. CDR3 length equals 15 residues. Germline-derived CDR1 and CDR2 are DFQATT and SNEGSKA (reference sequence).

The genes are TRBV28 and TRBJ1-3; unclear D gene. CDR1 is MDHEN and CDR2 is SYDVKM in the germline V gene. This CDR3 spans 13 amino acids. The V gene lost 10 bases and the J gene lost 2 bases, with 12 bases spanning the gap. CDR3 region: CAIPDIAGNTIYF. Written as DNA, the CDR3 is TGTGCCATTCCAGACATCGCTGGAAACACCATATATTTT.

This clonotype has a handful of counts. The chain joins TRBV11-2 to TRBJ2-1; 13 nucleotides match TRBD2. Germline CDR1 is SGHAT and CDR2 is FQNNGV. J gave up 5 bases and V 7 bases, and 5 bases lay outside the gene matches. The CDR3 has 15 amino acids. The CDR3 nucleotides read TGTGCCAGCATCCCGACTAGCGGGAGGAACAATGAGCAGTTCTTC. Residues: CASIPTSGRNNEQFF.

This clonotype was counted at least ten times. J is TRBJ1-2 and V is TRBV27, with D possibly being TRBD1 (5 bases). Between the trimmed V and J ends, which lost 5 bases and 3 bases, there was a span of 10 bases. Germline loops: CDR1 MNHEY, CDR2 SMNVEV (reference sequence). This CDR3 contains 13 residues. CDR3 sequence: CASSNLRDYGYTF. The CDR3 DNA is TGTGCCAGCAGTAACCTCAGGGACTATGGCTACACCTTC.

This clonotype has only a few counts. The rearrangement joins TRBV6-2 or TRBV6-3 to TRBJ2-1, with D unresolved. V lost 1 base and J 8 bases, leaving 12 bases between the germline ends. CDR1 and CDR2 from the germline V gene are MNHEY and SVGEGT. There are 14 residues in the CDR3. The CDR3 DNA follows: TGTGCCAGCAGTTACTTCCGCCCTAGGGATGAGCAGTTCTTC. Amino acids: CASSYFRPRDEQFF.

This clonotype was seen more than once but under ten times. The chain links TRBV6-5 to TRBJ2-7, with TRBD1 identical over 11 bases. J gave up 4 bases and V 7 bases, and 6 bases lay outside the gene matches. Per germline, CDR1 MNHEY and CDR2 SVGAGI. The CDR3 is made up of 14 amino acids. CDR3 loop: CASNDRDRGYEQYF. The CDR3 DNA reads TGTGCCAGCAACGACCGGGACAGGGGGTACGAGCAGTACTTC.

This clonotype was seen more than once but under ten times. The chain uses TRBV6-5 and TRBJ2-1; TRBD2 matches at 9 bases. With 2 bases clipped from V and 6 bases from J, the junction kept 5 bases outside the gene matches. This CDR3 region has 15 residues. From germline, CDR1 is MNHEY and CDR2 SVGAGI. The CDR3 DNA sequence: TGTGCCAGCAGTTACCGGCGGGGGGGGATCAATGAGCAGTTCTTC. Translation gives CASSYRRGGINEQFF.

The chain carries TRBV7-9 and TRBJ2-5; D unclear. CDR1 is SEHNR and CDR2 is FQNEAQ in the germline V gene (reference sequence). The CDR3 totals 11 residues. The germline V and J ends were trimmed by 6 bases and 11 bases, with 13 bases remaining between them. DNA for the CDR3: TGTGCCAGCAGTGAGGTCGGTGAGCAGTACTTC. It yields the protein CASSEVGEQYF.